This T cell receptor beta chain derives from a study of blood T cell repertoires in COVID-19. Looking at the study overall: Spain, Italy and the United States supplied samples that represented acute and convalescent COVID-19. The analysed material was cDNA or gDNA that came from T cells, B-cell-depleted T cells, or PBMCs.

Original data processing: Counts of nucleated cells, estimated from reference gene primer amplification, were obtained. TCRdb keeps only in-frame clones here, not all; method: immunoSEQ multiplex PCR. Clonal size and the V and J genes are those of that table, whereas D and trimming came from the DNA. The data contain 130,000 or so clones, about 77% of them singletons. V lost 3 bases to trimming and J lost 1 base, with 10 bases between them. Per germline, CDR1 ENHRY and CDR2 SYGVKD. CDR3 length: 14 residues. This receptor was taken from a human donor in a cohort sampled during active COVID-19. Sequences were obtained from peripheral blood. V and J are TRBV10-3 and TRBJ2-7, with TRBD2 as a possible D gene (6 bases). This chain's CDR3 is CAISDSRGSYEQYF. The CDR3 region has the DNA TGTGCCATCAGTGACTCTCGGGGGTCCTACGAGCAGTACTTC.